The rows below give T cell receptor beta chains drawn from one sample of a study of blood T cell repertoires in COVID-19. TCRdb's table, derived via immunoSEQ multiplex PCR, lists solely in-frame clones and lacks some. The repertoire includes roughly 330,000 clones, approximately 89% of them detected once, and around 5% sits in the top ten. Sequenced: PBMCs or T cells enriched from blood (not recorded which). The source is a man aged 25-45 years who had recovered from COVID-19. CDR3s include the opening cysteine and the closing phenylalanine or tryptophan. Clone size is given for some rows only: seen once, a few or many times, or a class if the clone is expanded.

cdr3_length,j_call,clone_size,v_call,cdr3_aa
15,TRBJ2-3,NA,TRBV5-1,CASSLQGGDTDTQYF
14,TRBJ1-5,NA,TRBV5-1,CASSWTGGNQPQHF
14,TRBJ2-7,NA,TRBV14,CASSQGSGTLGQYF
14,TRBJ1-3,once,TRBV2,CASRTGGEGNTIYF
13,TRBJ2-5,NA,TRBV2,CASKGGGKETQYF
13,TRBJ1-2,NA,TRBV7-6,CASSSPGGYGYTF
15,TRBJ2-1,NA,TRBV2,CASSATRGQVNEQFF
13,TRBJ2-3,NA,TRBV19,CASSIQGTDTQYF
15,TRBJ2-3,once,TRBV5-8,CASSLEGSGTDTQYF
14,TRBJ1-1,once,TRBV15,CATSRDGQNTEAFF
14,TRBJ1-4,NA,TRBV7-9,CASSLLRADEKLFF
13,TRBJ1-5,NA,TRBV18,CASSAGLNQPQHF
14,TRBJ1-3,NA,TRBV30,CAWSRWSSGNTIYF
15,TRBJ1-4,NA,TRBV28,CASSLPGTGDEKLFF
14,TRBJ2-7,NA,TRBV6-6,CASSYTDSTYEQYF
15,TRBJ1-5,NA,TRBV2,CASSEGQGWGQPQHF
14,TRBJ1-2,NA,TRBV5-1,CASSRGQLWDGYTF
17,TRBJ2-3,NA,TRBV5-4,CASSLSLAGAGTDTQYF
16,TRBJ2-5,NA,TRBV11-2,CASSLARTGHEETQYF
15,TRBJ2-1,NA,TRBV10-3,CAISAQRGAENEQFF